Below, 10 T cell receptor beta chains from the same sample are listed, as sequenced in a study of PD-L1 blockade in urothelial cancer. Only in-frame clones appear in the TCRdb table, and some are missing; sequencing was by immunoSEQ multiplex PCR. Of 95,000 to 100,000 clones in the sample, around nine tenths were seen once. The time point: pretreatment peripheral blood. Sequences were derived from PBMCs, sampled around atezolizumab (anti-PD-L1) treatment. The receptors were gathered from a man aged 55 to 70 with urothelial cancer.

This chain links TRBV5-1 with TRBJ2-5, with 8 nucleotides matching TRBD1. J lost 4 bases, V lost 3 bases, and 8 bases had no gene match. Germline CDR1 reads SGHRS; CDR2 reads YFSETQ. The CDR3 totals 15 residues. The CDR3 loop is CASSSSGTGLETQYF. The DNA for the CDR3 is TGCGCCAGCAGCTCCTCCGGGACAGGATTAGAGACCCAGTACTTC. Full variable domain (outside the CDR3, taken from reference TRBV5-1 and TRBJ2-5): KAGVTQTPRYLIKTRGQQVTLSCSPISGHRSVSWYQQTPGQGLQFLFEYFSETQRNKGNFPGRFSGRQFSNSRSEMNVSTLELGDSALYLCASSSSGTGLETQYFGPGTRLLVL.

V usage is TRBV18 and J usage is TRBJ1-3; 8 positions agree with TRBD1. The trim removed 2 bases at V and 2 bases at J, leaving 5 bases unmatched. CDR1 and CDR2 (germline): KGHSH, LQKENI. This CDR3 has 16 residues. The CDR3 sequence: CASSPVEQGAGNTIYF. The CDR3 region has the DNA TGTGCCAGCTCACCAGTGGAACAGGGGGCTGGAAACACCATATATTTT.

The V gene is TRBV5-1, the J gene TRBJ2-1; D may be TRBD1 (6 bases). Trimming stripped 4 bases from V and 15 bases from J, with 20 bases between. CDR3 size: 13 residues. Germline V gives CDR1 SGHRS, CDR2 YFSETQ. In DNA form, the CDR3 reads TGCGCCAGCAGCCTTACCCCGGGACACGGGTGGTTCTTC. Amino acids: CASSLTPGHGWFF.

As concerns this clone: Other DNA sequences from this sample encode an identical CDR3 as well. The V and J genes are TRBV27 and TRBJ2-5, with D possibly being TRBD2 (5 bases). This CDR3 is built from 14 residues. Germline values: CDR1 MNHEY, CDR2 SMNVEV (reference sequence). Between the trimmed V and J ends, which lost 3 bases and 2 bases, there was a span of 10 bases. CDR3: CASSLGGPQETQYF. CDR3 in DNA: TGTGCCAGCAGTTTGGGCGGGCCTCAAGAGACCCAGTACTTC.

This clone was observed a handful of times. The CDR3 loop reads CASIVGTGAWEQFF. In DNA form, the CDR3 reads TGTGCCAGCATCGTAGGGACAGGAGCATGGGAGCAGTTCTTC. The J gene is TRBJ2-1, the V gene TRBV2, with 8 bases fitting TRBD1. The trim removed 7 bases at V and 10 bases at J, leaving 12 bases unmatched. The germline gives CDR1 SNHLY, CDR2 FYNNEI. The CDR3 totals 14 residues.

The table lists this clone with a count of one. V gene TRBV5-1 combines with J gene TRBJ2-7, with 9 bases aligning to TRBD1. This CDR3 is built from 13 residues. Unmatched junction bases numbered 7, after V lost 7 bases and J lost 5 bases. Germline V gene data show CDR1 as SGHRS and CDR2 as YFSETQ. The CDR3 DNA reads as TGCGCCAGCGGGACAGGGTTTCAGCACGAGCAGTACTTC. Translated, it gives CASGTGFQHEQYF.

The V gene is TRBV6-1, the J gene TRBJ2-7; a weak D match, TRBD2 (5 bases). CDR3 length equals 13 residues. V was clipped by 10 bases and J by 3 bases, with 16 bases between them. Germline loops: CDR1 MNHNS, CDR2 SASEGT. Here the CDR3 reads CATRARAVYEQYF. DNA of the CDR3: TGTGCCACCCGGGCGCGGGCGGTCTACGAGCAGTACTTC.

The CDR3 coding sequence is TGCGCCAGCAGCTTGGGCAGTAGCGGGAGCCCCAGCTCCTACGAGCAGTACTTC. Translation gives CASSLGSSGSPSSYEQYF. The chain joins TRBV5-1 to TRBJ2-7, with TRBD2 identical over 9 bases. V was pared by 0 bases and J by 0 bases, with 10 bases of the junction left unmatched. CDR1 and CDR2 (germline): SGHRS, YFSETQ. This CDR3 has 18 amino acids.

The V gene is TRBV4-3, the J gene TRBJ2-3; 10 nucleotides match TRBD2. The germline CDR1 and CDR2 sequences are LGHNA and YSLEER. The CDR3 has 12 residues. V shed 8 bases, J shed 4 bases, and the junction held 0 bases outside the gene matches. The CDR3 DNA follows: TGCGCCAGCGGGACTAGCGCAGATACGCAGTATTTT. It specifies CASGTSADTQYF.

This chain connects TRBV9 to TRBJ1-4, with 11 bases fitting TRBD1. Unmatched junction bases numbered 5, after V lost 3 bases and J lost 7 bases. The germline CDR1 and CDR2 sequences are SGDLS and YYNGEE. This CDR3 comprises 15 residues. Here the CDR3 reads CASSDSGTGGEKLFF. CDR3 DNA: TGTGCCAGCAGCGATTCCGGGACAGGGGGTGAAAAACTGTTTTTT. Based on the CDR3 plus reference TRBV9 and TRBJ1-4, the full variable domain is DSGVTQTPKHLITATGQRVTLRCSPRSGDLSVYWYQQSLDQGLQFLIQYYNGEERAKGNILERFSAQQFPDLHSELNLSSLELGDSALYFCASSDSGTGGEKLFFGSGTQLSVL.